The 10 T cell receptor beta chains reported below all come from one sample, sequenced in a study of T cell responses to AZD1222 COVID-19 vaccine. Clones were sequenced by immunoSEQ multiplex PCR, and TCRdb holds only the in-frame ones, with some missing. The table includes about 120,000 clones, 85% to 95% detected once. The source material was peripheral blood, sampled on day 0 of AZD1222 vaccination. The source of these receptors is an adult in good health.

On this clone: Its ends do not fully match the called genes, so a read error is possible. This chain links TRBV6-1 with TRBJ1-2, with 9 nucleotides matching TRBD1. The CDR3 is 13 residues long. CDR1 and CDR2 from the germline V gene are MNHNS and SASEGT. CDR3 nucleotides: TGTGCCAGCAGGGAAGGACAGGGGACCGGCTACACCTTC. This sequence encodes CASREGQGTGYTF.

This clone was seen a handful of times. The chain has TRBV7-9 and TRBJ1-2; TRBD1 is a possible D gene (5 bases). CDR1 and CDR2 from the germline V gene are SEHNR and FQNEAQ (reference sequence). This CDR3 contains 13 residues. Trimming stripped 2 bases from V and 4 bases from J, with 8 bases between. The CDR3 bases are TGTGCCAGCAGCTTATACGGGGGCTATGGCTACACCTTC. It is translated as CASSLYGGYGYTF.

This clone has only one observation. The rearrangement joins TRBV2 to TRBJ1-5; weak D call: TRBD1 (5 bases). There are 15 residues in the CDR3. V gave up 3 bases and J gave up 7 bases, with 16 bases separating them. CDR1 is SNHLY, CDR2 FYNNEI, per germline. CDR3 residues: CASSEKGPQGQPQHF. For the CDR3, the DNA is TGTGCCAGCAGTGAGAAAGGGCCCCAGGGACAGCCCCAGCATTTT.

The chain carries TRBV14 and TRBJ2-1; D ambiguous. Germline V gives CDR1 SGHDN, CDR2 FVKESK. The V and J ends lost 4 bases and 9 bases respectively, with 13 bases between them. The CDR3 is made up of 13 amino acids. This CDR3 reads CASSPRLGGEQFF. CDR3 coding DNA: TGTGCCAGCAGCCCCCGCCTTGGCGGTGAGCAGTTCTTC.

The J gene is TRBJ2-3, the V gene TRBV18; the match to TRBD2 covers 7 bases. Germline CDR1 KGHSH, CDR2 LQKENI. The ends lost 6 bases at V and 4 bases at J; junction bases unmatched: 10. The CDR3 is 15 amino acids. The CDR3 region is CASSARGRGADTQYF. The CDR3 DNA is TGTGCCAGCTCTGCCCGGGGGAGGGGAGCAGATACGCAGTATTTT.

The chain carries TRBV6-2 or TRBV6-3 and TRBJ2-3; perhaps TRBD1 as D (6 bases). The CDR3 is made up of 15 amino acids. Germline CDR1 and CDR2: MNHEY and SVGEGT. Trimming pared 1 base from V and 4 bases from J, leaving 12 bases between. The CDR3 DNA sequence: TGTGCCAGCAGTTACTGGCACAGGGTAGCAGATACGCAGTATTTT. As protein: CASSYWHRVADTQYF.

The chain has TRBV5-5 and TRBJ2-7, with D perhaps matching TRBD1 (7 bases). V lost 4 bases and J 6 bases, leaving 26 bases between the germline ends. The CDR3 sequence is 17 residues long. Germline lookup yields CDR1 SGHKS and CDR2 YYEKEE (reference sequence). Here the CDR3 DNA reads TGTGCCAGCAGCCCGTGGACGACCCATCAGGGGGGTACCGAGCAGTACTTC. Translation gives CASSPWTTHQGGTEQYF.

The CDR3 sequence is CASSLEGERGSNQPQHF. The CDR3 DNA follows: TGTGCCAGCAGCTTAGAGGGGGAAAGGGGGAGCAATCAGCCCCAGCATTTT. The rearrangement links TRBV11-3 to TRBJ1-5; perhaps TRBD1 as D (6 bases). CDR1 and CDR2 (germline): SGHNT, YENEEA. The V and J ends lost 0 bases and 1 base respectively, with 13 bases between them. The CDR3 has 17 amino acids.

This clone was recorded only once. The J gene is TRBJ2-1, the V gene TRBV15, with 7 bases that match TRBD2. The CDR3 length is 17 residues. The germline V gene has CDR1 LNHNV and CDR2 YYDKDF (reference sequence). V lost 4 bases, J lost 6 bases, and 15 bases stayed unmatched. Here the CDR3 reads CATSNPTGTTGTNEQFF. The CDR3 DNA reads TGTGCCACCAGCAACCCCACTGGGACTACCGGGACCAATGAGCAGTTCTTC. Drawing the rest from reference TRBV15 and TRBJ2-1, the complete variable domain is DAMVIQNPRYQVTQFGKPVTLSCSQTLNHNVMYWYQQKSSQAPKLLFHYYDKDFNNEADTPDNFQSRRPNTSFCFLDIRSPGLGDTAMYLCATSNPTGTTGTNEQFFGPGTRLTVL.

Concerning this clone: An end of the junction differs from the germline gene, which may be a read error. The chain uses TRBV7-7 and TRBJ2-2; 8 nucleotides line up with TRBD1. The length of the CDR3 is 17 residues. In germline, CDR1 is SSHAT, CDR2 FNYEAQ (reference sequence). CDR3 DNA sequence: TGTGCTAGCAGCCCCTTCGGCCAGGGGGCGTCCACCGGGGAGCTGTTTTTT. Translation gives CASSPFGQGASTGELFF. Based on the CDR3 plus reference TRBV7-7 and TRBJ2-2, the full variable domain is GAGVSQSPRYKVTKRGQDVTLRCDPISSHATLYWYQQALGQGPEFLTYFNYEAQPDKSGLPSDRFSAERPEGSISTLTIQRTEQRDSAMYRCASSPFGQGASTGELFFGEGSRLTVL.